These 6 T cell receptor beta chains were sequenced from one sample in a study of blood T cell repertoires in COVID-19. Data came from immunoSEQ multiplex PCR; TCRdb stores just in-frame clones and leaves some out. The data contain about 150,000 clones, about 89% of them singletons. Sequenced sample: peripheral blood. These receptors all come from a man aged 50 to 60 with acute or convalescent COVID-19.

In the case of this clone: One end of the junction varies from germline; a read error may be responsible. The rearrangement joins TRBV15 to TRBJ2-1; 9 nucleotides line up with TRBD1. Germline values: CDR1 LNHNV, CDR2 YYDKDF (reference sequence). The CDR3 has 15 amino acids. The CDR3 DNA sequence: TGTGCCACCAGCAGAGATGGGGGGGACAGGGAACGGCTACTCTTC. It yields the protein CATSRDGGDRERLLF.

The J gene is TRBJ1-1, the V gene TRBV6-2 or TRBV6-3, with TRBD1 as a possible D gene (6 bases). Germline assignment: CDR1 MNHEY and CDR2 SVGEGT. V lost 6 bases, J lost 1 base, and 24 bases lay in between. The CDR3 is 18 amino acids. The CDR3 spells CASSLKWGRGAENTEAFF. The DNA of the CDR3 is TGTGCCAGCAGCCTGAAGTGGGGCAGGGGAGCCGAGAACACTGAAGCTTTCTTT.

This rearrangement joins TRBV21-1 to TRBJ2-1; the D segment call TRBD2 is taken from the table without a DNA check. TRBV21-1 is marked as a pseudogene. CDR3 length: 18 residues. CDR3 DNA sequence: TGTGCCAGCAGCAAAGGACGCTTAACGGGAGAAGGGCGTAGTGAGCAGTTCTTC. The encoded protein is CASSKGRLTGEGRSEQFF.

This clone has only one observation. The rearrangement links TRBV24-1 to TRBJ2-5; 13 bases agree with TRBD2. V was pared by 3 bases and J by 3 bases, with 3 bases of the junction left unmatched. This CDR3 contains 16 residues. Germline CDR1 KGHDR, CDR2 SFDVKD. The CDR3 DNA follows: TGTGCCACCAGTGATACGGGACTAGCGGGGAAAGAGACCCAGTACTTC. Translated, it gives CATSDTGLAGKETQYF.

The chain combines TRBV5-1 with TRBJ1-1, with TRBD1 as a possible D gene (6 bases). Germline values: CDR1 SGHRS, CDR2 YFSETQ. Trimming removed 0 bases from V and 3 bases from J, with 18 bases in between. CDR3 length: 17 amino acids. DNA of the CDR3: TGCGCCAGCAGCTTGGCCGGCAGGGGACTAGGGGACACTGAAGCTTTCTTT. Protein: CASSLAGRGLGDTEAFF.

V usage is TRBV6-1 and J usage is TRBJ1-2; no reliable D call. V was trimmed by 2 bases and J by 2 bases, leaving 9 bases between them. The germline V gene encodes CDR1 MNHNS and CDR2 SASEGT. The CDR3 contains 14 residues. The CDR3 DNA reads as TGTGCCAGCAGTGAAAGGGAGGCAAACTATGGCTACACCTTC. Residues: CASSEREANYGYTF.